Shown below are 2 T cell receptor beta chains from a single sample sequenced in a study of early T cells in non-severe SARS-CoV-2 infection. MiXCR, applied by TCRdb to the 5' RACE reads, yields one record per CDR3 protein. The repertoire holds around 94,000 distinct CDR3 sequences, with about 12% as singletons. The sequenced sample was whole blood. The receptors originated from an adult who was a healthcare worker with PCR-confirmed SARS-CoV-2 infection or an uninfected control (not recorded which).

The chain is built from TRBV21-1 and TRBJ2-5; TRBD2 is taken as the D call from the table, unchecked against the DNA. TRBV21-1 is termed a pseudogene. This CDR3 has 15 amino acids. This CDR3 is CASRGSGSMEETQYF. The CDR3 DNA reads as TGTGCCAGCAGAGGTAGCGGGAGTATGGAAGAGACCCAGTACTTC.

This clonotype was counted a few times. The chain combines TRBV7-9 with TRBJ2-7, with 8 bases that match TRBD1. V lost 4 bases to trimming and J lost 7 bases; unmatched junction nucleotides: 9. The CDR3 loop spans 14 amino acids. Germline values: CDR1 SEHNR, CDR2 FQNEAQ (reference sequence). Written as DNA, the CDR3 is TGTGCCAGCAGCTCCGGGACAGGCCCCCTGGAGCAGTACTTC. Translating gives CASSSGTGPLEQYF.